A single sample is the source of the 22 T cell receptor beta chains below, sequenced in a study of shared clonotypes between healthy human individuals. Clones were sequenced by immunoSEQ multiplex PCR, and TCRdb holds only the in-frame ones, with some missing. The sample records around 2.1 million clones, about 93% being singletons. Positive CCR7 selection of CD45RO-negative cells yielded the naive CD8 cells, and terminally differentiated effector memory CD45RA+ cells were excluded. Source material: naive CD8+ T cells from PBMCs. The receptor source for this set is a man between 18 and 29 years old in good health. Some clones in this sample may be carry-over from other donors' samples.

The chain has TRBV28 and TRBJ1-2; perhaps TRBD1 as D (6 bases). Trimming removed 10 bases from V and 7 bases from J, with 16 bases in between. The CDR3 contains 12 residues. Looked up from germline, CDR1 is MDHEN and CDR2 is SYDVKM. The CDR3 region is CATQGWRPGYTF. The CDR3 coding sequence is TGTGCCACCCAGGGGTGGCGGCCTGGCTACACCTTC.

In DNA, the CDR3 is TGTGCCAGCGCTTCCCGGGACGGGTATGAAAAACTGTTTTTT. It is translated as CASASRDGYEKLFF. The chain joins TRBV27 to TRBJ1-4; D is possibly TRBD1 (5 bases). Germline CDR1 is MNHEY and CDR2 is SMNVEV (reference sequence). V lost 8 bases, J lost 6 bases, and 16 bases lay in between. The CDR3 is made up of 14 amino acids.

The genes are TRBV9 and TRBJ1-3; no firm D call. CDR1 is SGDLS and CDR2 is YYNGEE in the germline V gene. Trimming shortened V by 3 bases and J by 0 bases, and 7 bases separated the two germline ends. This CDR3 region has 14 residues. Here the CDR3 DNA reads TGTGCCAGCAGCGGTACAAACTCTGGAAACACCATATATTTT. Encoded protein: CASSGTNSGNTIYF.

V usage is TRBV11-2 and J usage is TRBJ2-7; weak D call: TRBD2 (5 bases). The CDR3 has 15 amino acids. In germline, CDR1 is SGHAT, CDR2 FQNNGV. V was cut by 4 bases and J by 2 bases, with 15 bases left in between. CDR3 sequence (DNA): TGTGCCAGCAGCTATGAAGGTCGAGGGCCCTACGAGCAGTACTTC. Amino acids: CASSYEGRGPYEQYF.

The genes are TRBV9 and TRBJ2-1, with 9 bases lining up with TRBD2. Germline-derived CDR1 and CDR2 are SGDLS and YYNGEE. The CDR3 extends over 13 amino acids. J gave up 9 bases and V 0 bases, and 1 base lay outside the gene matches. CDR3 residues: CASSVGTSVEQFF. CDR3 DNA: TGTGCCAGCAGCGTAGGGACTAGCGTTGAGCAGTTCTTC.

J is TRBJ1-3 and V is TRBV28, with TRBD1 identical over 8 bases. V lost 8 bases, J lost 0 bases, and 3 bases stayed unmatched. Germline V gene lookup returns CDR1 MDHEN and CDR2 SYDVKM. CDR3 size: 14 residues. CDR3 nucleotide sequence: TGTGCCAGCGGGGACAGGAGCTCTGGAAACACCATATATTTT. Encoded protein: CASGDRSSGNTIYF.

This sequence joins TRBV2 and TRBJ1-4; 11 positions match TRBD1. In germline, CDR1 is SNHLY, CDR2 FYNNEI. There are 15 residues in the CDR3. The junction had 7 bases not matched to a gene; V was cut back by 6 bases and J by 7 bases. CDR3 residues: CASRDRGRNGEKLFF. The CDR3 DNA follows: TGTGCCAGCAGGGACAGGGGGCGGAATGGTGAAAAACTGTTTTTT.

The CDR3 here is CASSQDWAAGETQYF. The CDR3 coding sequence is TGCGCCAGCAGCCAAGATTGGGCCGCCGGGGAGACCCAGTACTTC. The chain has TRBV4-3 and TRBJ2-5; D call uncertain. The CDR3 runs 15 residues. Germline V CDR1 and CDR2: LGHNA, YSLEER. V was cut by 0 bases and J by 5 bases, with 13 bases left in between.

This clone turned up a few times. This rearrangement joins TRBV27 to TRBJ1-1; weak D call: TRBD1 (5 bases). The CDR3 length is 13 residues. Between the trimmed V and J ends, which lost 6 bases and 6 bases, there was a span of 14 bases. Germline V lookup: CDR1 MNHEY, CDR2 SMNVEV (reference sequence). CDR3 sequence: CASRPPTEPEAFF. The CDR3 DNA is TGTGCCAGCAGGCCCCCGACAGAGCCTGAAGCTTTCTTT.

The genes are TRBV19 and TRBJ2-1; D possibly corresponds to TRBD2 (6 bases). V lost 6 bases and J 1 base, leaving 25 bases between the germline ends. Looked up from germline, CDR1 is LNHDA and CDR2 is SQIVND (reference sequence). The CDR3 has 19 residues. The CDR3 sequence is CASSLIPQRAHLSYNEQFF. CDR3 sequence (DNA): TGTGCCAGTAGCCTTATCCCCCAGCGGGCCCACTTGTCCTACAATGAGCAGTTCTTC.

The V call is TRBV10-1, the J call TRBJ1-4; 10 nucleotides agree with TRBD1. V lost 9 bases to trimming and J lost 0 bases; unmatched junction nucleotides: 10. This CDR3 contains 17 residues. CDR1 and CDR2 (germline): WNHNN, SYGVQD (reference sequence). The CDR3, as DNA: TGCGCCAGATCTAACCGGGACAGGGGAACAACTAATGAAAAACTGTTTTTT. It specifies CARSNRDRGTTNEKLFF.

This clone came up once. The CDR3 loop reads CASSRLAVNNEQFF. Here the CDR3 DNA reads TGTGCCAGCAGCCGACTAGCGGTAAACAATGAGCAGTTCTTC. J is TRBJ2-1 and V is TRBV7-6, with 9 bases fitting TRBD2. Looked up from germline, CDR1 is SGHVS and CDR2 is FNYEAQ. This CDR3 has 14 amino acids. Trimming cost V 5 bases and J 5 bases; bases outside gene matches: 4.

The chain combines TRBV27 with TRBJ2-1; the D gene is possibly TRBD2 (5 bases). The germline V gene encodes CDR1 MNHEY and CDR2 SMNVEV (reference sequence). This CDR3 has 13 residues. V was shortened by 5 bases and J by 2 bases, with 7 bases between the two germline ends. CDR3 bases: TGTGCCAGCAGTGGACTGCCCTACAATGAGCAGTTCTTC. Residues: CASSGLPYNEQFF.

The chain joins TRBV5-4 to TRBJ2-2, with TRBD2 as a possible D gene (6 bases). The germline V gene has CDR1 SGHNT and CDR2 YYREEE (reference sequence). The V and J ends lost 5 bases and 4 bases respectively, with 15 bases between them. The CDR3 consists of 15 residues. The CDR3 nucleotides are TGTGCCAGCAGTTGGGCCCGGGGGAGCACCGGGGAGCTGTTTTTT. Protein: CASSWARGSTGELFF.

V gene TRBV10-3 combines with J gene TRBJ1-6, with 7 nucleotides matching TRBD1. Per germline, CDR1 ENHRY and CDR2 SYGVKD. With 2 bases clipped from V and 0 bases from J, the junction kept 4 bases outside the gene matches. The CDR3 runs to 17 residues. CDR3 nucleotides: TGTGCCATCAGTGAGGGGACAGAAAGCTCCTATAATTCACCCCTCCACTTT. This codes for CAISEGTESSYNSPLHF.

This chain uses TRBV7-3 with TRBJ2-3, with D possibly being TRBD2 (6 bases). V lost 8 bases, J lost 9 bases, and 12 bases lay in between. Germline CDR1 SGHTA, CDR2 FQGTGA. This CDR3 region has 11 residues. DNA for the CDR3: TGTGCCAGCGGGGACTCGGGGACGCAGTATTTT. Amino acids: CASGDSGTQYF.

The genes are TRBV7-2 and TRBJ2-7, with TRBD2 identical over 13 bases. In germline, CDR1 is SGHTA, CDR2 FQGNSA. The trim removed 4 bases at V and 3 bases at J, leaving 9 bases unmatched. The CDR3 extends over 17 amino acids. CDR3 nucleotides: TGTGCCAGCAGCTCGGGACTAGCGGGACCTCTCTACTACGAGCAGTACTTC. This encodes CASSSGLAGPLYYEQYF.

The V and J genes are TRBV7-3 and TRBJ1-1, with D maybe TRBD1 (5 bases). Trimming took 2 bases from V and 1 from J, leaving 11 bases between them. The length of the CDR3 is 15 residues. From germline, CDR1 is SGHTA and CDR2 FQGTGA. CDR3 protein: CASSLLGVKNTEAFF. The CDR3 region has the DNA TGTGCCAGCAGCTTATTAGGGGTGAAGAACACTGAAGCTTTCTTT.

V gene TRBV7-2 combines with J gene TRBJ2-7; 7 positions match TRBD2. Losses at the gene ends were 4 bases for V and 4 bases for J; bases not matched to a gene: 7. CDR3 length: 14 amino acids. CDR1 is SGHTA, CDR2 FQGNSA, per germline. CDR3 nucleotides: TGTGCCAGCAGCTCTCTCGGACTAGTGTACGAGCAGTACTTC. Protein product: CASSSLGLVYEQYF. Looking up the rest from reference TRBV7-2 and TRBJ2-7 gives the full variable domain: GAGVSQSPSNKVTEKGKDVELRCDPISGHTALYWYRQSLGQGLEFLIYFQGNSAPDKSGLPSDRFSAERTGGSVSTLTIQRTQQEDSAVYLCASSSLGLVYEQYFGPGTRLTVT.

The J gene is TRBJ2-3, the V gene TRBV30; D possibly uses TRBD1 or TRBD2 (5 bases each). The CDR3 has 19 residues. V was clipped by 0 bases and J by 6 bases, with 28 bases between them. CDR1 and CDR2 (germline): GTSNPN, SVGIG (reference sequence). CDR3 protein: CAWSVTILHQGVVWDTQYF. CDR3 bases: TGTGCCTGGAGTGTCACGATACTTCACCAGGGAGTTGTTTGGGATACGCAGTATTTT. The whole variable domain, remainder taken from reference TRBV30 and TRBJ2-3, is SQTIHQWPATLVQPVGSPLSLECTVEGTSNPNLYWYRQAAGRGLQLLFYSVGIGQISSEVPQNLSASRPQDRQFILSSKKLLLSDSGFYLCAWSVTILHQGVVWDTQYFGPGTRLTVL.

The chain recombines TRBV28 with TRBJ1-1; D is unresolved. V lost 5 bases and J lost 1, with 8 bases in between. The CDR3 covers 13 residues. The V gene's germline CDR1 is MDHEN and CDR2 SYDVKM. The CDR3, as DNA: TGTGCCAGCAGTGACGGGGAGAACACTGAAGCTTTCTTT. Residues: CASSDGENTEAFF.

This chain links TRBV7-2 with TRBJ1-3; D is unclear. The V gene lost 5 bases and the J gene lost 8 bases, with 16 bases spanning the gap. CDR3 length: 14 amino acids. Looked up from germline, CDR1 is SGHTA and CDR2 is FQGNSA. The CDR3 nucleotides are TGTGCCAGCAGCCCTAAGCTCGGTGGGGACACCATATATTTT. This translates into CASSPKLGGDTIYF. Full variable domain (missing parts from reference TRBV7-2 and TRBJ1-3): GAGVSQSPSNKVTEKGKDVELRCDPISGHTALYWYRQSLGQGLEFLIYFQGNSAPDKSGLPSDRFSAERTGGSVSTLTIQRTQQEDSAVYLCASSPKLGGDTIYFGEGSWLTVV.